One and the same sample provided the 30 T cell receptor beta chains below, sequenced in a study of shared clonotypes between healthy human individuals. Naive CD8 cells lacked CD45RO and underwent positive selection for CCR7, leaving out terminally differentiated effector memory CD45RA+ cells. Assay: immunoSEQ multiplex PCR; the TCRdb copy retains only in-frame clones and omits some. The sample yields 550,000 to 650,000 clones, roughly 95% seen once. The sequenced sample consisted of naive CD8+ T cells sorted from blood. These receptors were collected from a woman in her twenties or thirties in good health.

The V gene is TRBV27, the J gene TRBJ2-4, with a tentative D call TRBD2 (5 bases). Germline values: CDR1 MNHEY, CDR2 SMNVEV (reference sequence). The CDR3 is made up of 13 amino acids. V gave up 3 bases and J gave up 6 bases, with 9 bases separating them. CDR3 sequence: CASSFAGSNIQYF. CDR3 DNA sequence: TGTGCCAGCAGTTTTGCGGGCTCAAACATTCAGTACTTC.

V is TRBV19 and J is TRBJ1-2; D not resolved. Trimming shortened V by 3 bases and J by 2 bases, and 7 bases separated the two germline ends. Per germline, CDR1 LNHDA and CDR2 SQIVND (reference sequence). This CDR3 is built from 13 residues. The CDR3 reads CASSMGKNYGYTF. The DNA of the CDR3 is TGTGCCAGTAGTATGGGCAAGAACTATGGCTACACCTTC.

This chain links TRBV6-1 with TRBJ1-1; 9 positions match TRBD1. CDR1 and CDR2 (germline): MNHNS, SASEGT. The CDR3 consists of 20 residues. J gave up 1 base and V 0 bases, and 15 bases lay outside the gene matches. CDR3 bases: TGTGCCAGCAGTGAAGCCGCCTACCCGGACAGGGGCTTCGGGAACACTGAAGCTTTCTTT. Translation gives CASSEAAYPDRGFGNTEAFF.

The chain uses TRBV10-3 and TRBJ2-5; 9 bases align to TRBD1. The CDR3 runs 14 residues. V was pared by 7 bases and J by 4 bases, with 7 bases of the junction left unmatched. Germline V gives CDR1 ENHRY, CDR2 SYGVKD. Here the CDR3 DNA reads TGTGCCATCAATCCCGGGACAGGGCGAGAGACCCAGTACTTC. The encoded protein is CAINPGTGRETQYF.

The CDR3 here is CASSPGLAGENEQYF. The CDR3 DNA reads as TGTGCCAGCAGCCCGGGACTAGCGGGAGAGAACGAGCAGTACTTC. The chain uses TRBV7-9 and TRBJ2-7; 14 bases are a match to TRBD2. Germline CDR1 SEHNR, CDR2 FQNEAQ (reference sequence). CDR3 length: 15 residues. Unmatched junction bases numbered 5, after V lost 5 bases and J lost 5 bases.

J is TRBJ2-7 and V is TRBV19; tentative D call: TRBD1 (5 bases). The length of the CDR3 is 13 residues. CDR1 and CDR2 from the germline V gene are LNHDA and SQIVND (reference sequence). V gave up 4 bases and J gave up 5 bases, with 12 bases separating them. DNA of the CDR3: TGTGCCAGTAGTACCCAAGGGGCGGACGAGCAGTACTTC. Translating gives CASSTQGADEQYF.

The genes are TRBV5-4 and TRBJ2-5, with 14 bases that match TRBD2. CDR3 length: 16 residues. J gave up 5 bases and V 4 bases, and 7 bases lay outside the gene matches. CDR1 is SGHNT and CDR2 is YYREEE in the germline V gene (reference sequence). The CDR3: CASSTGLAGVWETQYF. The CDR3 DNA reads TGTGCCAGCAGCACGGGACTAGCGGGAGTCTGGGAGACCCAGTACTTC.

V gene TRBV11-2 combines with J gene TRBJ2-3; D not resolved. The germline V and J ends were trimmed by 1 base and 4 bases, with 12 bases remaining between them. The germline V gene has CDR1 SGHAT and CDR2 FQNNGV. The CDR3 is made up of 15 amino acids. The CDR3 reads CASSLVSKRSDTQYF. CDR3 coding DNA: TGTGCCAGCAGCTTAGTTTCTAAGCGCTCAGATACGCAGTATTTT.

This clone came up a few times. The chain uses TRBV25-1 and TRBJ1-2; unclear D gene. The CDR3 totals 13 residues. CDR1 is MGHDK and CDR2 is SYGVNS in the germline V gene. The V end lost 1 base, the J end lost 2 bases, and 5 bases lay between the germline ends. The CDR3 region has the DNA TGTGCCAGCAGTGAATTCGGGAACTATGGCTACACCTTC. It is translated as CASSEFGNYGYTF.

The chain combines TRBV5-1 with TRBJ2-1; 13 bases fit TRBD2. The V gene's germline CDR1 is SGHRS and CDR2 YFSETQ. This CDR3 spans 16 amino acids. V shed 3 bases and J 5 bases; nucleotides not matched to a gene: 5. This CDR3 reads CASSSGTSGENNEQFF. CDR3 nucleotide sequence: TGCGCCAGCAGCTCAGGGACTAGCGGGGAGAACAATGAGCAGTTCTTC.

The genes are TRBV27 and TRBJ2-7, with TRBD1 matching over 7 bases. V trimming: 6 bases; J trimming: 0 bases; junction bases outside the gene matches: 5. Germline CDR1 and CDR2: MNHEY and SMNVEV (reference sequence). There are 14 residues in the CDR3. The CDR3, as DNA: TGTGCCAGCAGCTCTGACAGGGCCTCCTACGAGCAGTACTTC. Amino acid sequence: CASSSDRASYEQYF.

The gene calls are TRBV6-5 and TRBJ2-7; the match to TRBD2 covers 10 bases. CDR3 length equals 16 residues. J lost 4 bases, V lost 0 bases, and 6 bases had no gene match. Per germline, CDR1 MNHEY and CDR2 SVGAGI. The CDR3 region has the DNA TGTGCCAGCAGTTACTCCGCCGGGACTAGCGTGTACGAGCAGTACTTC. Its protein is CASSYSAGTSVYEQYF.

This chain connects TRBV28 to TRBJ2-7; D may be TRBD1 or TRBD2 (6 bases each). Germline V gene data show CDR1 as MDHEN and CDR2 as SYDVKM. This CDR3 spans 14 amino acids. The ends were cut back, 3 bases at V and 4 bases at J, with 13 bases in the middle. Here the CDR3 reads CASSLVQGGYEQYF. DNA of the CDR3: TGTGCCAGCAGTTTGGTACAGGGAGGATACGAGCAGTACTTC.

This chain links TRBV7-9 with TRBJ2-7; tentative D call: TRBD2 (7 bases). The CDR3 has 17 residues. Germline lookup yields CDR1 SEHNR and CDR2 FQNEAQ (reference sequence). Deletions cut 1 base from V and 6 bases from J, with 22 bases between. The CDR3: CASSLVSGGHFLSEQYF. The CDR3 DNA is TGTGCCAGCAGCTTAGTTTCGGGGGGCCACTTCCTAAGCGAGCAGTACTTC.

This chain uses TRBV28 with TRBJ2-7; TRBD1 is a possible D gene (6 bases). Trimming pared 6 bases from V and 3 bases from J, leaving 9 bases between. The length of the CDR3 is 12 residues. Germline CDR1 is MDHEN and CDR2 is SYDVKM. In DNA, the CDR3 is TGTGCCAGCAGGACAGGCGTCTACGAGCAGTACTTC. Its protein product is CASRTGVYEQYF.

The sample holds one count of this clone. V is TRBV2 and J is TRBJ1-5, with D maybe TRBD1 (6 bases). The CDR3 runs 13 residues. Germline assignment: CDR1 SNHLY and CDR2 FYNNEI. V dropped 6 bases and J dropped 8 bases, with 14 bases sitting between them. The CDR3, as DNA: TGTGCCAGCAGGCCCACAGGGTACAAGCCCCAGCATTTT. This translates into CASRPTGYKPQHF.

This chain links TRBV7-8 with TRBJ2-7; TRBD2 agrees at 8 bases. Trimming removed 5 bases from V and 1 base from J; junction bases left unmatched: 10. CDR3 size: 16 residues. Germline V CDR1 and CDR2: SGHVS, FQNEAQ. Here the CDR3 DNA reads TGTGCCAGCAGCCCTTTTAGGAGCGGGAGATCCTACGAGCAGTACTTC. It yields the protein CASSPFRSGRSYEQYF.

CDR3 region: CAWSRTGIKTQYF. DNA of the CDR3: TGTGCCTGGAGTCGGACAGGTATAAAGACCCAGTACTTC. The V call is TRBV30, the J call TRBJ2-5; TRBD1 matches 7 bases. This CDR3 contains 13 residues. Germline trimming cut 2 bases from V and 6 bases from J; bases unmatched to any gene: 6. CDR1 and CDR2 from the germline V gene are GTSNPN and SVGIG (reference sequence).

V usage is TRBV2 and J usage is TRBJ2-3, with 8 nucleotides matching TRBD1. Germline CDR1 and CDR2: SNHLY and FYNNEI. This CDR3 has 14 amino acids. The junction had 7 bases not matched to a gene; V was cut back by 6 bases and J by 5 bases. CDR3 sequence reads: CASSSGGEGDTQYF. CDR3 coding DNA: TGTGCCAGCAGCTCAGGGGGCGAAGGAGATACGCAGTATTTT.

The V and J genes are TRBV27 and TRBJ2-1; tentative D call: TRBD1 (6 bases). CDR1 is MNHEY, CDR2 SMNVEV, per germline (reference sequence). Trimming pared 8 bases from V and 0 bases from J, leaving 8 bases between. This CDR3 has 13 residues. The CDR3 bases are TGTGCCAGCGCCAGGGGCTCCTACAATGAGCAGTTCTTC. It translates to CASARGSYNEQFF.

This chain's CDR3 is CASSRNRAETQYF. The CDR3, as DNA: TGTGCCAGCTCAAGAAACAGAGCGGAGACCCAGTACTTC. The V call is TRBV21-1, the J call TRBJ2-5. TRBV21-1 is reported as a pseudogene. The CDR3 loop spans 13 amino acids.

The V and J genes are TRBV7-9 and TRBJ2-5; 8 bases line up with TRBD2. The CDR3 covers 15 residues. The V gene's germline CDR1 is SEHNR and CDR2 FQNEAQ (reference sequence). V trimming: 2 bases; J trimming: 5 bases; junction bases outside the gene matches: 7. The CDR3 sequence: CASSLWSQREETQYF. In DNA, the CDR3 is TGTGCCAGCAGCTTATGGTCCCAGCGGGAGGAGACCCAGTACTTC.

This chain joins TRBV13 and TRBJ1-4; no clear D gene. This CDR3 is built from 13 residues. Germline V gene data show CDR1 as PRHDT and CDR2 as FYEKMQ (reference sequence). Between the trimmed V and J ends, which lost 0 bases and 8 bases, there was a span of 7 bases. CDR3 loop: CASSLGGNEKLFF. CDR3 nucleotide sequence: TGTGCCAGCAGCTTAGGAGGGAACGAAAAACTGTTTTTT.

This chain links TRBV5-8 with TRBJ1-1; D may be TRBD1 (5 bases). The CDR3 covers 15 residues. The V gene lost 1 base and the J gene lost 1 base, with 11 bases spanning the gap. Germline V gives CDR1 SGHTS, CDR2 YDEGEE. As DNA, the CDR3 is TGTGCCAGCAGCTTGTCGGGGGACCCGAACACTGAAGCTTTCTTT. Residues: CASSLSGDPNTEAFF.

The CDR3 region is CASTMTLSYEQYF. CDR3 DNA sequence: TGTGCCAGCACCATGACACTCTCCTACGAGCAGTACTTC. The chain recombines TRBV28 with TRBJ2-7, with no clear D. Germline lookup yields CDR1 MDHEN and CDR2 SYDVKM. This CDR3 contains 13 residues. Between the trimmed V and J ends, which lost 7 bases and 0 bases, there was a span of 10 bases.

This chain connects TRBV29-1 to TRBJ2-1, with D possibly matching TRBD2 (5 bases). The CDR3 is 15 amino acids. Germline V gives CDR1 SQVTM, CDR2 ANQGSEA. Trimming stripped 5 bases from V and 5 bases from J, with 19 bases between. CDR3: CSVRLAGRIHNEQFF. CDR3 in DNA: TGCAGCGTTCGGCTAGCAGGAAGGATCCACAATGAGCAGTTCTTC.

Concerning this clone itself: An end of the junction differs from the germline gene, which may be a read error. The chain joins TRBV9 to TRBJ1-1; D is unclear. CDR1 SGDLS and CDR2 YYNGEE come from the germline V gene. The CDR3 sequence is 14 residues long. The CDR3, as DNA: TGTGCCAGCAGTGTAGACATCCTGAACACTGAAGCTTTCTTT. Amino acid sequence: CASSVDILNTEAFF.

This clone was detected only once. The chain carries TRBV7-9 and TRBJ2-3; 7 bases match TRBD2. The V gene's germline CDR1 is SEHNR and CDR2 FQNEAQ (reference sequence). The CDR3 is 13 residues long. Trimming cost V 5 bases and J 1 base; bases outside gene matches: 0. The CDR3 spells CASSRGGTDTQYF. The CDR3 DNA reads TGTGCCAGCAGCCGGGGGGGCACAGATACGCAGTATTTT. Supplemented by reference TRBV7-9 and TRBJ2-3, the full variable domain reads DTGVSQNPRHKITKRGQNVTFRCDPISEHNRLYWYRQTLGQGPEFLTYFQNEAQLEKSRLLSDRFSAERPKGSFSTLEIQRTEQGDSAMYLCASSRGGTDTQYFGPGTRLTVL.

The CDR3 reads CASSPGISEAFF. As DNA, the CDR3 is TGTGCCAGCAGCCCAGGGATTTCTGAAGCTTTCTTT. The rearrangement links TRBV6-5 to TRBJ1-1, with D maybe TRBD1 (5 bases). Trimming removed 6 bases from V and 6 bases from J, with 11 bases in between. The length of the CDR3 is 12 residues. CDR1 MNHEY and CDR2 SVGAGI come from the germline V gene.

The chain couples TRBV2 to TRBJ2-3, with 10 bases identical to TRBD2. The CDR3 covers 17 residues. In germline, CDR1 is SNHLY, CDR2 FYNNEI. The ends lost 7 bases at V and 3 bases at J; junction bases unmatched: 13. The chain's CDR3 is CASTPSGRAFGTDTQYF. The CDR3 bases are TGTGCCAGCACGCCGAGCGGGAGGGCCTTTGGGACAGATACGCAGTATTTT.